These 20 T cell receptor beta chains came from one sample sequenced in a study of beta chain features in type 1 diabetes. Study-level points and caveats: Moderate yet significant TCRB CDR3 shortening was seen in Type 1 diabetes patients in all four CD4+ subsets.

The whole isolated RNA underwent reverse transcription, so sequencing captured expressed TCRB transcripts. TCRdb's table, derived via immunoSEQ multiplex PCR, lists solely in-frame clones and lacks some. There are approximately 150,000 clones in the sample; about 13% occur only once, and about 1.3% lies in the top ten. These receptors' antigens are unknown. The sequenced material came from central memory CD4+ T cells from blood. These receptors were collected from a man between 18 and 35 years old with type 1 diabetes.

This clone was seen at least ten times. The gene calls are TRBV28 and TRBJ1-5; 8 positions match TRBD1. Germline CDR1 MDHEN, CDR2 SYDVKM. The CDR3 has 12 residues. The V and J ends lost 5 bases and 8 bases, in that order; junction bases with no gene match: 2. CDR3 bases: TGTGCCAGCAGTACAGGGGGTAAGCCCCAGCATTTT. Residues: CASSTGGKPQHF. Full variable domain (remainder filled in from reference TRBV28 and TRBJ1-5): DVKVTQSSRYLVKRTGEKVFLECVQDMDHENMFWYRQDPGLGLRLIYFSYDVKMKEKGDIPEGYSVSREKKERFSLILESASTNQTSMYLCASSTGGKPQHFGDGTRLSIL.

The chain couples TRBV15 to TRBJ2-1; 8 bases agree with TRBD2. Germline V gene lookup returns CDR1 LNHNV and CDR2 YYDKDF (reference sequence). The J segment lost 3 bases and the V segment lost 4 bases, leaving 5 bases of the junction unmatched. This CDR3 has 15 amino acids. The CDR3 nucleotides read TGTGCCACCAGCAAGAGCGGGGGACACTACAATGAGCAGTTCTTC. This gives the protein CATSKSGGHYNEQFF.

The chain carries TRBV7-2 and TRBJ2-5; maybe TRBD1 (6 bases). This CDR3 region has 12 residues. Germline-derived CDR1 and CDR2 are SGHTA and FQGNSA. Trimming removed 5 bases at V and 10 bases at J, with 14 bases between. The DNA for the CDR3 is TGTGCCAGCAGCCCCCCAAGGGGGATCCAGTACTTC. Protein sequence: CASSPPRGIQYF.

This clone was observed a few times. The gene calls are TRBV15 and TRBJ2-5, with D possibly being TRBD2 (5 bases). CDR1 and CDR2 from the germline V gene are LNHNV and YYDKDF (reference sequence). Trimming pared 0 bases from V and 1 base from J, leaving 15 bases between. The CDR3 contains 17 residues. Here the CDR3 DNA reads TGTGCCACCAGCAGAGATCATCCCAGGAGGCCCCAAGAGACCCAGTACTTC. Its translation is CATSRDHPRRPQETQYF.

This chain uses TRBV30 with TRBJ1-2; TRBD1 matches at 8 bases. This CDR3 spans 13 amino acids. V trimming: 3 bases; J trimming: 8 bases; junction bases outside the gene matches: 8. The germline V gene encodes CDR1 GTSNPN and CDR2 SVGIG (reference sequence). CDR3 protein: CAWSLGQASGYTF. DNA for the CDR3: TGTGCCTGGAGCCTGGGACAGGCCAGCGGCTACACCTTC.

This clone has more than one count but fewer than ten. V gene TRBV9 combines with J gene TRBJ2-1; no clear D gene. CDR3 length: 12 residues. The V and J ends lost 3 bases and 6 bases respectively, with 7 bases between them. From germline, CDR1 is SGDLS and CDR2 YYNGEE. The CDR3: CASSAQVNEQFF. The DNA of the CDR3 is TGTGCCAGCAGCGCACAAGTCAATGAGCAGTTCTTC.

This clone was seen only a few times. This chain connects TRBV5-6 to TRBJ1-2; D unclear. Trimming took off 2 bases at V and 0 bases at J, with 8 bases between the two ends. This CDR3 has 14 residues. The germline CDR1 and CDR2 sequences are SGHDT and YYEEEE. The CDR3 protein is CASSFMHTNYGYTF. The CDR3 DNA sequence: TGTGCCAGCAGCTTTATGCATACTAACTATGGCTACACCTTC.

This chain connects TRBV30 to TRBJ1-2; D gene unclear. The V gene lost 3 bases and the J gene lost 3 bases, with 17 bases spanning the gap. Germline V gene lookup returns CDR1 GTSNPN and CDR2 SVGIG (reference sequence). CDR3 length: 15 residues. The CDR3 DNA is TGTGCCTGGAGACCCACAAGTGTACCCCACTATGGCTACACCTTC. Its protein product is CAWRPTSVPHYGYTF.

This clone was counted at least ten times. The chain carries TRBV6-5 and TRBJ2-1; 7 nucleotides line up with TRBD2. CDR1 is MNHEY and CDR2 is SVGAGI in the germline V gene. The length of the CDR3 is 15 residues. V was clipped by 6 bases and J by 3 bases; unmatched bases: 8. This chain's CDR3 is CASSAGAGNYNEQFF. The CDR3 DNA is TGTGCCAGCAGCGCCGGAGCGGGGAACTACAATGAGCAGTTCTTC.

This clone was seen more than once but under ten times. The chain links TRBV25-1 to TRBJ2-7; D is unclear. Trimming shortened V by 1 base and J by 0 bases, and 4 bases separated the two germline ends. Germline loops: CDR1 MGHDK, CDR2 SYGVNS. The CDR3 length is 13 residues. Written as DNA, the CDR3 is TGTGCCAGCAGTGAATGGAGCTCCTACGAGCAGTACTTC. Translated: CASSEWSSYEQYF.

This clone was seen more than once but under ten times. The V call is TRBV6-1, the J call TRBJ2-3; the match to TRBD1 covers 8 bases. The CDR3 consists of 15 residues. CDR1 is MNHNS and CDR2 is SASEGT in the germline V gene. V trimming: 6 bases; J trimming: 1 base; junction bases outside the gene matches: 6. CDR3: CASSLTGGGTDTQYF. In nucleotides, the CDR3 is TGTGCCAGCAGCCTTACAGGGGGAGGCACAGATACGCAGTATTTT.

Points on this clone: One end of the junction is discordant with germline, which a read error may explain. The V call is TRBV6-6, the J call TRBJ1-6; weak D call: TRBD1 (5 bases). The CDR3 is 13 amino acids. In germline, CDR1 is MNHNY, CDR2 SVGAGI (reference sequence). The CDR3 loop reads CATSGTGNSPLHF. The DNA of the CDR3 is TGTGCCACCAGTGGGACGGGAAATTCACCCCTCCACTTT.

This clone was found a few times. CDR3 in DNA: TGTGCCAGCAGCCTGGACAGGGGATTCACCGGGGAGCTGTTTTTT. It specifies CASSLDRGFTGELFF. The chain employs TRBV5-4 and TRBJ2-2; TRBD1 matches 9 bases. The junction had 5 bases not matched to a gene; V was cut back by 4 bases and J by 4 bases. The CDR3 has 15 residues. CDR1 and CDR2 (germline): SGHNT, YYREEE (reference sequence).

This clone was recorded many times. The chain employs TRBV7-9 and TRBJ2-6; D may be TRBD2 (5 bases). V was pared by 5 bases and J by 0 bases, with 11 bases between. This CDR3 region has 16 residues. Germline CDR1 SEHNR, CDR2 FQNEAQ (reference sequence). The CDR3, as DNA: TGTGCCAGCAGCCCCCCGGGGAGCTCTGGGGCCAACGTCCTGACTTTC. It codes for CASSPPGSSGANVLTF.

This sequence joins TRBV27 and TRBJ1-4; 11 bases fit TRBD1. V lost 5 bases, J lost 6 bases, and 8 bases stayed unmatched. The germline gives CDR1 MNHEY, CDR2 SMNVEV (reference sequence). The CDR3 contains 16 residues. Here the CDR3 DNA reads TGTGCCAGCAGTACCTCCGGGACAGGGGGGTATGAAAAACTGTTTTTT. Protein product: CASSTSGTGGYEKLFF. Looking up the rest from reference TRBV27 and TRBJ1-4 gives the full variable domain: EAQVTQNPRYLITVTGKKLTVTCSQNMNHEYMSWYRQDPGLGLRQIYYSMNVEVTDKGDVPEGYKVSRKEKRNFPLILESPSPNQTSLYFCASSTSGTGGYEKLFFGSGTQLSVL.

This rearrangement joins TRBV9 to TRBJ2-1; 9 bases are a match to TRBD2. V lost 2 bases and J lost 9; bases outside the gene matches: 15. Per germline, CDR1 SGDLS and CDR2 YYNGEE. The CDR3 is 17 amino acids. CDR3 region: CASSVGSMSGGNIEQFF. The DNA of the CDR3 is TGTGCCAGCAGCGTCGGCTCTATGAGCGGGGGGAATATTGAGCAGTTCTTC.

This clone was seen more than once but under ten times. The CDR3 reads CASSGLAGGNNEQFF. The CDR3 DNA follows: TGTGCCAGCAGCGGACTAGCGGGGGGCAACAATGAGCAGTTCTTC. The rearrangement joins TRBV7-9 to TRBJ2-1, with 14 bases aligning to TRBD2. The CDR3 sequence is 15 residues long. Germline CDR1 is SEHNR and CDR2 is FQNEAQ (reference sequence). V lost 5 bases and J lost 5; bases outside the gene matches: 2.

This clone was seen more than once but under ten times. The chain uses TRBV18 and TRBJ1-5, with D maybe TRBD1 (6 bases). V was trimmed by 5 bases and J by 6 bases, leaving 14 bases between them. This CDR3 spans 14 amino acids. Germline values: CDR1 KGHSH, CDR2 LQKENI. CDR3 sequence: CASSRGGYGQPQHF. The CDR3 DNA follows: TGTGCCAGCTCAAGGGGGGGCTACGGTCAGCCCCAGCATTTT.

This clone was observed a handful of times. This sequence joins TRBV7-2 and TRBJ2-1; no clear D. The CDR3 spans 16 residues. V was clipped by 5 bases and J by 1 base, with 15 bases between them. Germline-derived CDR1 and CDR2 are SGHTA and FQGNSA. The CDR3 DNA reads as TGTGCCAGCAGCCCCAGCCACTTACATTCCTACAATGAGCAGTTCTTC. Its protein product is CASSPSHLHSYNEQFF. Based on the CDR3 plus reference TRBV7-2 and TRBJ2-1, the full variable domain is GAGVSQSPSNKVTEKGKDVELRCDPISGHTALYWYRQSLGQGLEFLIYFQGNSAPDKSGLPSDRFSAERTGGSVSTLTIQRTQQEDSAVYLCASSPSHLHSYNEQFFGPGTRLTVL.

This clone was seen a handful of times. This chain uses TRBV4-1 with TRBJ2-2, with D unclear. V gave up 1 base and J gave up 6 bases, with 18 bases separating them. This CDR3 contains 17 residues. Germline V gene sequence: CDR1 MGHRA, CDR2 YSYEKL. CDR3 region: CASSQVDLVPVAGELFF. In DNA form, the CDR3 reads TGCGCCAGCAGCCAAGTCGACTTGGTTCCAGTGGCCGGGGAGCTGTTTTTT.